A selection of T cell receptor beta chains follows, all from one sample in a study of T cells in Graves' hyperthyroidism and ophthalmopathy. TCRdb re-analysed the multiplex PCR reads in MiXCR, keeping a single row per CDR3 protein. Among about 290,000 distinct CDR3 sequences listed, about an eighth were seen once. The sequenced sample consisted of blood. All receptors come from a woman younger than 45 with Graves' hyperthyroidism that later progressed to Graves' ophthalmopathy. The CDR3 runs from the conserved cysteine through the conserved F or W. Each record gives: V gene, clone size, J gene, D gene, CDR3 protein, CDR3 DNA. A D gene is named only where the DNA matches it firmly. Clone size is stated in some rows and not others, as once, few, many or a class when expanded.

TRBV7-8	many	TRBJ1-2	-	CASSSDSDYGYTF	TGTGCCAGCAGCTCGGACAGCGACTATGGCTACACCTTC
TRBV18	many	TRBJ2-7	-	CASSPGQRYEQYF	TGTGCCAGCTCACCAGGACAGAGATACGAGCAGTACTTC
TRBV19	many	TRBJ1-5	TRBD1	CATWDRYNQPQHF	TGTGCCACGTGGGACAGGTACAATCAGCCCCAGCATTTT
TRBV12-3/TRBV12-4	many	TRBJ2-3	-	CASRALGAGGPDTQYF	TGTGCCAGCAGGGCCTTGGGAGCGGGTGGGCCAGATACGCAGTATTTT
TRBV10-3	many	TRBJ1-2	TRBD1	CAISESKGTVYGYTF	TGTGCCATCAGTGAGTCGAAGGGGACAGTCTATGGCTACACCTTC
TRBV6-1	many	TRBJ1-4	-	CASSGDFATNEKLFF	TGTGCCAGCAGTGGGGACTTTGCAACTAATGAAAAACTGTTTTTT
TRBV19	many	TRBJ2-1	TRBD2	CASSIVGLAGNNEQFF	TGTGCCAGTAGTATAGTAGGGCTAGCGGGAAACAATGAGCAGTTCTTC
TRBV15	few	TRBJ2-5	-	CATSRTTGAPETQYF	TGTGCCACCAGCAGAACTACAGGCGCCCCAGAGACCCAGTACTTC
TRBV4-3	few	TRBJ2-6	-	CASSQALLWYLRSGANVLTF	TGCGCCAGCAGCCAAGCCCTCCTTTGGTACCTAAGATCTGGGGCCAACGTCCTGACTTTC
TRBV10-1	many	TRBJ2-3	-	CASKGTLRTDTQYF	TGCGCCAGCAAGGGGACTTTGAGGACAGATACGCAGTATTTT
TRBV19	-	TRBJ2-3	-	CASSRGGLNTDTQYF	TGTGCCAGTAGTAGGGGCGGACTAAACACAGATACGCAGTATTTT
TRBV6-2/TRBV6-3	many	TRBJ1-1	-	CASSYWGAEAFF	TGTGCCAGCAGTTACTGGGGGGCTGAAGCTTTCTTT
TRBV7-9	many	TRBJ2-3	-	CASSLGTKGADTQYF	TGTGCCAGCAGCTTAGGGACAAAGGGCGCAGATACGCAGTATTTT
TRBV28	-	TRBJ2-1	-	CASTYNYNEQFF	TGTGCCAGCACCTATAATTACAATGAGCAGTTCTTC
TRBV20-1	many	TRBJ2-1	TRBD2	CSARDGGRAGNEQFF	TGCAGTGCTAGAGATGGGGGGAGGGCGGGAAATGAGCAGTTCTTC
TRBV2	many	TRBJ2-2	-	CATRQWANTGELFF	TGTGCCACCCGCCAGTGGGCGAACACCGGGGAGCTGTTTTTT
TRBV28	many	TRBJ2-1	-	CASSFHRVFYNEQFF	TGTGCCAGCAGTTTTCACAGGGTATTCTACAATGAGCAGTTCTTC
TRBV7-2	-	TRBJ2-2	-	CASSYSRTGELFF	TGTGCCAGCAGTTACAGTAGGACAGGGGAGCTGTTTTTT
TRBV27	many	TRBJ1-4	-	CASSLRGGNEKLFF	TGTGCCAGCAGTTTAAGAGGGGGTAATGAAAAACTGTTTTTT
TRBV15	few	TRBJ1-2	-	CATSRAGSDGYTF	TGTGCCACCAGCAGAGCCGGTTCCGATGGCTACACCTTC
TRBV6-5	few	TRBJ1-2	-	CASRDGFPGYTF	TGTGCCAGCCGAGACGGATTCCCTGGCTACACCTTC
TRBV29-1	many	TRBJ2-5	-	CSVYGLGGIETQYF	TGCAGCGTTTATGGACTTGGCGGAATAGAGACCCAGTACTTC
TRBV4-1	-	TRBJ1-1	-	CASSQEGVPPEAFF	TGCGCCAGCAGCCAAGAGGGGGTGCCCCCCGAAGCTTTCTTT
TRBV6-1	-	TRBJ2-6	TRBD2	CASSRIPTSGGSGANVLTF	TGTGCCAGCAGCCGGATCCCAACTAGCGGGGGCTCTGGGGCCAACGTCCTGACTTTC
TRBV20-1	many	TRBJ1-4	-	CSAREGATNNEKLFF	TGCAGTGCTAGAGAGGGGGCTACAAATAATGAAAAACTGTTTTTT
TRBV6-5	many	TRBJ1-2	-	CASSYVATRDGYTF	TGTGCCAGCAGTTACGTTGCAACTAGGGATGGCTACACCTTC
TRBV6-2/TRBV6-3	-	TRBJ2-7	-	CASSRVGSYEQYF	TGTGCCAGCAGCAGGGTTGGGTCCTACGAGCAGTACTTC
TRBV12-3/TRBV12-4	many	TRBJ2-3	TRBD2	CASSLLAADTQYF	TGTGCCAGCAGCCTACTAGCGGCAGATACGCAGTATTTT
TRBV27	few	TRBJ2-5	-	CASRIKETQYF	TGTGCCAGCAGGATAAAAGAGACCCAGTACTTC
TRBV28	many	TRBJ2-1	-	CASSLYARGYNEQFF	TGTGCCAGCAGTTTATACGCCCGGGGATACAATGAGCAGTTCTTC
TRBV15	many	TRBJ2-7	-	CATSFGQPNYEQYF	TGTGCCACCAGCTTCGGACAGCCTAACTACGAGCAGTACTTC
TRBV6-1	many	TRBJ2-1	-	CATHGSVSSYNEQFF	TGTGCCACCCACGGTAGCGTTAGCTCCTACAATGAGCAGTTCTTC
TRBV27	many	TRBJ2-7	TRBD2	CASSSGTSGRGVEQYF	TGTGCCAGCAGTTCAGGGACTAGCGGGAGAGGGGTCGAGCAGTACTTC
TRBV7-2	-	TRBJ2-1	-	CASSWTLMLNNEQFF	TGTGCCAGCAGCTGGACTTTAATGCTAAACAATGAGCAGTTCTTC
TRBV7-8	few	TRBJ2-7	-	CASSLATPGGYEQYF	TGTGCCAGCAGCTTAGCGACACCCGGGGGTTACGAGCAGTACTTC
TRBV7-2	many	TRBJ1-6	-	CASSLLGGSDNSPLHF	TGTGCCAGCAGCCTCCTCGGGGGAAGTGATAATTCACCCCTCCACTTT
TRBV2	many	TRBJ2-3	-	CASKSGLMADTQYF	TGTGCCAGCAAGAGTGGATTGATGGCAGATACGCAGTATTTT